These 14 T cell receptor beta chains share one sample of origin, sequenced in a study of PD-1 blockade in mismatch repair-deficient tumors (dated by TCRdb to the late 2010s). Libraries were constructed by the immunoSEQ multiplex PCR assay. What TCRdb holds here is the immuneACCESS table cut down to in-frame rearrangements. Part of the clones is not present; checked against another copy, under half of the missing clones reflect an unresolved V gene, and the others are unexplained. Within this sample are tens of thousands of clones, with approximately 88% of them counted one time only. Approximately 13% of the sample is in the top ten clones. This specimen consisted of peripheral blood, obtained 52 weeks after starting pembrolizumab. The receptors were gathered from an adult with mismatch repair-deficient cancer.

A single count supports this clone. DNA for the CDR3: TGTGCCAGCAGCTTCTCAGGGACGAACACTGAAGCTTTCTTT. Its translation: CASSFSGTNTEAFF. V and J are TRBV7-9 and TRBJ1-1, with D possibly TRBD1 on 5 matching bases. Trimming shortened V by 3 bases and J by 1 base, and 9 bases separated the two germline ends. The CDR3 contains 14 residues. Looked up from germline, CDR1 is SEHNR and CDR2 is FQNEAQ (reference sequence).

The gene calls are TRBV27 and TRBJ2-5; no firm D call. CDR1 is MNHEY and CDR2 is SMNVEV in the germline V gene (reference sequence). V was shortened by 3 bases and J by 4 bases, with 9 bases between the two germline ends. The CDR3 consists of 13 residues. The DNA of the CDR3 is TGTGCCAGCAGTTTTCGTGGCGGAGAGACCCAGTACTTC. This translates into CASSFRGGETQYF.

The J gene is TRBJ2-7, the V gene TRBV7-9; D is uncertain. The CDR3 length is 13 residues. Between the trimmed V and J ends, which lost 3 bases and 7 bases, there was a span of 13 bases. Looked up from germline, CDR1 is SEHNR and CDR2 is FQNEAQ (reference sequence). CDR3 residues: CASSLGFAREQYF. For the CDR3, the DNA is TGTGCCAGCAGCTTGGGGTTCGCCAGAGAGCAGTACTTC.

V gene TRBV10-3 combines with J gene TRBJ1-1; D perhaps matches TRBD1 (5 bases). Trimming took 7 bases from V and 3 from J, leaving 15 bases between them. The CDR3 loop spans 14 amino acids. Germline V gene lookup returns CDR1 ENHRY and CDR2 SYGVKD. The CDR3 DNA reads as TGTGCCATCACGACGGGGGGTAGCCACACTGAAGCTTTCTTT. Protein sequence: CAITTGGSHTEAFF.

This clone has only one observation. The chain is built from TRBV2 and TRBJ2-3, with 11 bases that match TRBD2. The CDR3 spans 19 residues. The junction had 14 bases not matched to a gene; V was cut back by 3 bases and J by 3 bases. Germline V gene data show CDR1 as SNHLY and CDR2 as FYNNEI. The CDR3 bases are TGTGCCAGCAGTGACACGGGACTAGCGGTCGGGTTCGCTACAGATACGCAGTATTTT. It is translated as CASSDTGLAVGFATDTQYF. Combining the CDR3 with reference TRBV2 and TRBJ2-3 gives the whole variable domain EPEVTQTPSHQVTQMGQEVILRCVPISNHLYFYWYRQILGQKVEFLVSFYNNEISEKSEIFDDQFSVERPDGSNFTLKIRSTKLEDSAMYFCASSDTGLAVGFATDTQYFGPGTRLTVL.

The V call is TRBV27, the J call TRBJ2-7, with 8 bases matching TRBD1. Germline CDR1 is MNHEY and CDR2 is SMNVEV (reference sequence). CDR3 length: 15 residues. V lost 5 bases, J lost 1 base, and 7 bases stayed unmatched. CDR3 residues: CASSTIDRGSYEQYF. The DNA for the CDR3 is TGTGCCAGCAGTACCATCGACAGGGGATCCTACGAGCAGTACTTC.

This chain uses TRBV9 with TRBJ2-3; 11 nucleotides match TRBD2. CDR3 size: 18 residues. Germline V gives CDR1 SGDLS, CDR2 YYNGEE. The trim removed 4 bases at V and 6 bases at J, leaving 16 bases unmatched. The CDR3 DNA reads as TGTGCCAGCAGCTCTCCACTCCCCCTAGCGGGAGGTCTCGATACGCAGTATTTT. As protein: CASSSPLPLAGGLDTQYF.

The V gene is TRBV18, the J gene TRBJ1-5; D is perhaps TRBD1 (6 bases). This CDR3 spans 14 amino acids. The germline V gene has CDR1 KGHSH and CDR2 LQKENI. Trimming took 4 bases from V and 6 from J, leaving 13 bases between them. The CDR3 reads CASSRAGEGQPQHF. CDR3 DNA sequence: TGTGCCAGCTCACGGGCAGGGGAGGGTCAGCCCCAGCATTTT.

The V gene is TRBV6-1, the J gene TRBJ2-7; the D gene is possibly TRBD2 (5 bases). With 3 bases removed from V and 1 base from J, the gap between germline ends came to 7 bases. Per germline, CDR1 MNHNS and CDR2 SASEGT. The CDR3 length is 13 residues. CDR3 amino acids: CASSERVSYEQYF. The CDR3 region has the DNA TGTGCCAGCAGTGAGAGGGTTTCCTACGAGCAGTACTTC.

This chain joins TRBV6-1 and TRBJ1-5; D is possibly TRBD1 (5 bases). Looked up from germline, CDR1 is MNHNS and CDR2 is SASEGT. The CDR3 sequence is 15 residues long. V was cut by 4 bases and J by 0 bases, with 10 bases left in between. DNA for the CDR3: TGTGCCAGCAGTGGGAGGGGAGATAGCAATCAGCCCCAGCATTTT. Its translation is CASSGRGDSNQPQHF.

In this sample, this clone turned up a few times. CDR3 in amino acids: CASSDQGGGNQPQHF. The CDR3 nucleotides are TGCGCCAGCAGTGATCAGGGAGGAGGCAATCAGCCCCAGCATTTT. This sequence joins TRBV10-2 and TRBJ1-5, with D possibly being TRBD1 (5 bases). V was pared by 3 bases and J by 2 bases, with 11 bases between. The germline CDR1 and CDR2 sequences are WSHSY and SAAADI. The CDR3 is made up of 15 amino acids.

The chain uses TRBV28 and TRBJ1-5, with 11 bases aligning to TRBD1. The germline V gene has CDR1 MDHEN and CDR2 SYDVKM. V lost 6 bases and J lost 7; bases outside the gene matches: 8. There are 15 residues in the CDR3. This chain's CDR3 is CASSQDRGRWQPQHF. The CDR3 nucleotides read TGTGCCAGCAGCCAGGACAGGGGGCGATGGCAGCCCCAGCATTTT. The full variable domain, its missing parts supplied by reference TRBV28 and TRBJ1-5, is DVKVTQSSRYLVKRTGEKVFLECVQDMDHENMFWYRQDPGLGLRLIYFSYDVKMKEKGDIPEGYSVSREKKERFSLILESASTNQTSMYLCASSQDRGRWQPQHFGDGTRLSIL.

The V gene is TRBV4-1, the J gene TRBJ2-4, with a weak D call TRBD2 (6 bases). Trimming pared 0 bases from V and 6 bases from J, leaving 9 bases between. CDR3 length: 14 amino acids. Germline CDR1 is MGHRA and CDR2 is YSYEKL. CDR3 amino acids: CASSQDLSGNIQYF. CDR3 DNA sequence: TGCGCCAGCAGCCAAGATCTTAGCGGAAACATTCAGTACTTC.

This rearrangement joins TRBV5-1 to TRBJ2-1; 12 bases line up with TRBD2. Germline CDR1 and CDR2: SGHRS and YFSETQ. J gave up 2 bases and V 4 bases, and 4 bases lay outside the gene matches. The CDR3 has 16 residues. The CDR3 sequence is CASSLSSGRAYNEQFF. DNA of the CDR3: TGCGCCAGCAGCCTGTCTAGCGGGAGGGCCTACAATGAGCAGTTCTTC.